A single T cell receptor beta chain is shown here with its context. No antigen is known for it. The investigators sampled blood at baseline, at cycle 4 day 1, and at cycle 7 day 1. The sample is drawn from a study of OX40 agonist ivuxolimab in advanced cancers. Study-wide context: Patients were 82.7% male with ages about 20 to 79, mean about 65. Findings of the study overall: Expanded peripheral T cells had an undetermined antigen specificity.

The table came from immunoSEQ multiplex PCR; TCRdb's copy has only in-frame clones and leaves some out. The data show 65,000 to 75,000 clones, 85% to 90% seen once. With 0 bases clipped from V and 3 bases from J, the junction kept 7 bases outside the gene matches. The CDR3 is 18 amino acids. CDR1 is LGHNA and CDR2 is YNFKEQ in the germline V gene. The TCR sequence derives from an adult with an advanced solid tumor such as melanoma, head and neck, liver or kidney cancer. The chain carries TRBV4-2 and TRBJ2-2, with 10 bases identical to TRBD2. The starting material was CD4+ or CD8+ T cells sorted from blood, obtained in a trial of the OX40 agonist ivuxolimab. As DNA, the CDR3 is TGTGCCAGCAGCCAAGATCCAGCGGGAGGGCCCTACACCGGGGAGCTGTTTTTT. It translates to CASSQDPAGGPYTGELFF.